There are a few counts of the clone carrying this TCR beta chain. These data come from a study of molecular identifiers for immune sequencing clone quantification. CDR1 and CDR2 from the germline V gene are MNHEY and SMNVEV (reference sequence). Trimming removed 6 bases from V and 2 bases from J; junction bases left unmatched: 6. This CDR3 region has 15 residues. Via MiXCR, TCRdb re-called the PCR reads, giving one row per CDR3 protein. The repertoire consists of under 800,000 distinct CDR3 sequences, with about 25% occurring once and the leading ten covering 0.78%. This clonotype was obtained from a human donor in good health. Some libraries in this study had Jurkat cell RNA spiked in. V and J are TRBV27 and TRBJ1-2, with 10 bases aligning to TRBD1. The sequenced material came from naive CD8+ T cells from blood, with Jurkat cell RNA spiked in. Subset: FACS-sorted CD8+CD4-CCR7+CD45RA+ naive T cells. CDR3 amino acids: CASRRTGGTNYGYTF. CDR3 bases: TGTGCCAGCAGACGGACAGGGGGAACAAACTATGGCTACACCTTC.